This TCR beta chain originates from a study of cytomegalovirus exposure and HLA in healthy donors. The CDR3 consists of 14 residues. Germline V gives CDR1 MNHEY, CDR2 SVGAGI. V was pared by 5 bases and J by 6 bases, with 7 bases of the junction left unmatched. Remarks on this clone: Its specificity is not known.

PCR used 60 Vbeta primers and 13 Jbeta primers. Clones were read by immunoSEQ multiplex PCR, and TCRdb kept only the in-frame ones, dropping some. The repertoire includes 95,000 to 150,000 clones, roughly 80% of them detected once, and 6% to 8% sits in the top ten. The study, taken as a whole, reports: The study listed approximately 160 cytomegalovirus-associated TCR beta chains. Analyses of presence and absence presupposed an approximately uniform sequencing depth across donors. In a later analysis, TCR beta V- and J-gene trimming showed a link to a missense DCLRE1C variant.

The chain joins TRBV6-5 to TRBJ1-2; 9 bases agree with TRBD1. Sequenced: PBMCs. This clonotype was sampled from a woman in her thirties or forties in good health and CMV-seronegative. CDR3: CASSRQGGSHGYTF. CDR3 bases: TGTGCCAGCAGTCGACAGGGGGGGAGTCATGGCTACACCTTC.